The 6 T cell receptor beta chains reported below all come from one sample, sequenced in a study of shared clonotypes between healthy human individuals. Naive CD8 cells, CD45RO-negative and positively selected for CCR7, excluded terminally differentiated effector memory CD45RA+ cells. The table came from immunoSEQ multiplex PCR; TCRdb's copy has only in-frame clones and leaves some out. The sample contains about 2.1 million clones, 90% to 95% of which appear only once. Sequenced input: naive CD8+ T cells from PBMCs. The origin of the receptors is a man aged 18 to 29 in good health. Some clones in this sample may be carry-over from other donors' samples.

The CDR3 loop reads CAIRGQGQETQYF. CDR3 bases: TGTGCCATCAGGGGACAGGGCCAAGAGACCCAGTACTTC. The chain carries TRBV10-3 and TRBJ2-5; 9 bases map to TRBD1. The V gene end was trimmed by 6 bases and the J gene end by 1 base; junction bases not matched to a gene: 0. The germline V gene encodes CDR1 ENHRY and CDR2 SYGVKD. The CDR3 extends over 13 amino acids.

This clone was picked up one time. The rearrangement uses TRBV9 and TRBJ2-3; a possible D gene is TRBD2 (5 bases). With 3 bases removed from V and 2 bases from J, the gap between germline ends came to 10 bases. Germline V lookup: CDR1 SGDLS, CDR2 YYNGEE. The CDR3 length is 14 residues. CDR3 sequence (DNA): TGTGCCAGCAGCGCCCTAGCCCACACAGATACGCAGTATTTT. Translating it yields CASSALAHTDTQYF.

Here the CDR3 DNA reads TGTGCCAGCAGTTTAAGGTCCTTAGCCAAAAACATTCAGTACTTC. It specifies CASSLRSLAKNIQYF. V usage is TRBV27 and J usage is TRBJ2-4; D is unresolved. Germline CDR1 is MNHEY and CDR2 is SMNVEV (reference sequence). V lost 2 bases and J 0 bases, leaving 8 bases between the germline ends. The CDR3 totals 15 residues.

CDR3 in amino acids: CASSPGQGGKETQYF. Written as DNA, the CDR3 is TGTGCCAGCAGCCCCGGACAGGGGGGGAAAGAGACCCAGTACTTC. The chain carries TRBV7-9 and TRBJ2-5; 10 nucleotides agree with TRBD1. The CDR3 loop spans 15 amino acids. The V gene's germline CDR1 is SEHNR and CDR2 FQNEAQ (reference sequence). Trimming cost V 5 bases and J 3 bases; bases outside gene matches: 6.

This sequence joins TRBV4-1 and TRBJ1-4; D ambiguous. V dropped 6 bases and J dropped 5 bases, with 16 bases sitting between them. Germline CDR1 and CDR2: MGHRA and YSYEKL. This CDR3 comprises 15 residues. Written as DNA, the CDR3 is TGCGCCAGCAGTAACAGAGGACTCCTCAATGAAAAACTGTTTTTT. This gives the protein CASSNRGLLNEKLFF.

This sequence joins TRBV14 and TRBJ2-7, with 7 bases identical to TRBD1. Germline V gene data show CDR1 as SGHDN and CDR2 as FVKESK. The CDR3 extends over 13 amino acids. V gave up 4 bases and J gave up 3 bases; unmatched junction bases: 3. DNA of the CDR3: TGTGCCAGCAGCCCCAGGGACAGCTACGAGCAGTACTTC. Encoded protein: CASSPRDSYEQYF.